The present T cell receptor beta chain was sequenced within a study of blood T cell repertoires in COVID-19. At the level of the study: Samples of COVID-19 (acute and convalescent) were obtained from the United States, Italy and Spain.

In the authors' methods: Estimated nucleated cell counts came from reference gene primer amplification. Some clones are missing from TCRdb's copy, which holds only in-frame ones; the method was immunoSEQ multiplex PCR. D and trimming come from the DNA, and the V and J calls and clone size come from that table. The sample holds about 14,000 clones, roughly 87% seen once. This CDR3 has 13 amino acids. V lost 1 base and J 5 bases, leaving 11 bases between the germline ends. CDR1 is GTSNPN, CDR2 SVGIG, per germline (reference sequence). The sequence was obtained from a human donor in a cohort sampled during active COVID-19. The rearrangement joins TRBV30 to TRBJ2-5; D perhaps matches TRBD2 (5 bases). Material for sequencing was peripheral blood. DNA of the CDR3: TGTGCCTGGAGTGGAGGGCCTTTGGAGACCCAGTACTTC. This translates into CAWSGGPLETQYF.